These T cell receptor beta chains were read from a single sample in a study of Ad26.COV2.S vaccination and SARS-CoV-2 variants. The protocol was immunoSEQ multiplex PCR, while the TCRdb copy is restricted to in-frame clones and leaves out a portion. The data hold about 350,000 clones, with approximately 84% observed a single time. The source was peripheral blood, collected in a trial of Ad26.COV2.S vaccine versus placebo. Every receptor here comes from a person between 18 and 60 years old who received the Ad26.COV2.S COVID-19 vaccine or a placebo. Both conserved end residues are part of each CDR3. Fields, in order: V gene, D gene, J gene, clone size, CDR3 protein, CDR3 DNA. D genes are given only for firm matches. Expanded clones are given a class, and other clones once, few, many or no size at all.

>TRBV29-1|TRBD1|TRBJ1-2|.
CSVGPLFRTGRDYGYTF
TGCAGCGTTGGGCCCCTCTTTCGGACAGGGAGGGACTATGGCTACACCTTC
>TRBV5-1|.|TRBJ1-1|.
CASSFTGLNTEAFF
TGCGCCAGCAGCTTTACGGGCCTGAACACTGAAGCTTTCTTT
>TRBV25-1|TRBD1|TRBJ2-3|once
CASSEWDRGTDTQYF
TGTGCCAGCAGTGAATGGGACAGGGGTACAGATACGCAGTATTTT
>TRBV3-1/TRBV3-2|TRBD2|TRBJ2-1|.
CASSQGWASGNGDEQFF
TGTGCCAGCAGCCAAGGGTGGGCTAGCGGGAATGGGGATGAGCAGTTCTTC
>TRBV7-2|.|TRBJ1-4|.
CASSLGGLNEKLFF
TGTGCCAGCAGCTTAGGTGGGCTGAATGAAAAACTGTTTTTT
>TRBV5-1|.|TRBJ1-4|.
CASSLGPATNEKLFF
TGCGCCAGCAGCTTGGGGCCGGCAACTAATGAAAAACTGTTTTTT
>TRBV12-3/TRBV12-4|TRBD1|TRBJ1-1|.
CASSLAWTGEAFF
TGTGCCAGCAGTTTAGCTTGGACAGGTGAAGCTTTCTTT
>TRBV19|.|TRBJ2-2|.
CASSFYTRQGNTGELFF
TGTGCCAGTAGTTTTTACACCCGGCAGGGCAACACCGGGGAGCTGTTTTTT
>TRBV3-1/TRBV3-2|.|TRBJ1-1|.
CASSQGRKNTEAFF
TGTGCCAGCAGCCAAGGTCGGAAGAACACTGAAGCTTTCTTT
>TRBV7-9|TRBD1|TRBJ2-1|.
CASSPSKGASSYNEQFF
TGTGCCAGCAGCCCGTCGAAGGGGGCCTCCTCCTACAATGAGCAGTTCTTC
>TRBV7-9|.|TRBJ1-6|few
CASSRRDGLNSPLHF
TGTGCCAGCAGCAGAAGGGACGGTCTTAATTCACCCCTCCACTTT
>TRBV4-1|.|TRBJ2-1|.
CASSQRARDSGHNEQFF
TGCGCCAGCAGCCAAAGGGCACGGGATAGCGGACACAATGAGCAGTTCTTC
>TRBV3-1/TRBV3-2|.|TRBJ1-4|.
CASSRRGRENEKLFF
TGTGCCAGCAGCCGGAGGGGCCGAGAGAATGAAAAACTGTTTTTT
>TRBV29-1|TRBD1|TRBJ1-2|.
CSVSTGGVYGYTF
TGCAGCGTTTCCACAGGGGGCGTCTATGGCTACACCTTC
>TRBV5-4|TRBD2|TRBJ2-1|.
CASSYRGEGNEQFF
TGTGCCAGCAGCTATCGCGGGGAGGGTAATGAGCAGTTCTTC
>TRBV30|.|TRBJ2-5|.
CAWSVGGGPRETQYF
TGTGCCTGGAGTGTGGGGGGCGGCCCCCGAGAGACCCAGTACTTC
>TRBV15|TRBD1|TRBJ1-1|.
CATSKHRGPTEAFF
TGTGCCACCAGCAAACACAGGGGGCCCACTGAAGCTTTCTTT
>TRBV29-1|.|TRBJ2-7|.
CSVELAGISYEQYF
TGCAGCGTTGAGTTAGCCGGGATCTCCTACGAGCAGTACTTC
>TRBV2|.|TRBJ1-4|.
CASSVNTPREKLFF
TGTGCCAGCAGTGTTAATACCCCTCGGGAAAAACTGTTTTTT
>TRBV5-6|.|TRBJ2-1|.
CASNAGLAYNEQFF
TGTGCCAGCAACGCAGGTTTAGCCTACAATGAGCAGTTCTTC
>TRBV6-5|TRBD1|TRBJ2-5|.
CASRSGQGVWETQYF
TGTGCCAGCAGGTCGGGACAGGGAGTTTGGGAGACCCAGTACTTC
>TRBV5-1|TRBD1|TRBJ1-4|.
CASSPRRQGDNEKLFF
TGCGCCAGCAGTCCCCGAAGACAGGGGGATAATGAAAAACTGTTTTTT
>TRBV7-8|.|TRBJ1-2|.
CASSFGGGGGYTF
TGTGCCAGCAGCTTTGGGGGTGGGGGTGGCTACACCTTC
>TRBV27|.|TRBJ1-5|.
CASSSGPHSNQPQHF
TGTGCCAGCTCCAGCGGGCCCCATAGCAATCAGCCCCAGCATTTT
>TRBV6-4|TRBD2|TRBJ2-1|.
CASSPGLAVRNEQFF
TGTGCCAGCAGTCCGGGACTAGCGGTACGGAATGAGCAGTTCTTC
>TRBV6-5|.|TRBJ1-1|.
CASRGGTEAFF
TGTGCCAGCAGGGGGGGGACTGAAGCTTTCTTT
>TRBV6-1|TRBD1|TRBJ1-2|.
CASSDAGTGWGGYTF
TGTGCCAGCAGTGATGCCGGGACAGGGTGGGGTGGCTACACCTTC
>TRBV24-1|.|TRBJ2-2|.
CATSDGLPRTGELFF
TGTGCCACCAGTGATGGCTTACCGAGGACCGGGGAGCTGTTTTTT
>TRBV7-9|.|TRBJ1-1|.
CASSLEPAVNTEAFF
TGTGCCAGCAGCTTAGAGCCGGCGGTGAACACTGAAGCTTTCTTT
>TRBV5-4|TRBD1|TRBJ2-5|few
CASSVGQGEETQYF
TGTGCCAGCAGCGTCGGACAGGGGGAGGAGACCCAGTACTTC
>TRBV27|TRBD1|TRBJ1-2|.
CASSLQGNYGYTF
TGTGCCAGCAGTCTACAGGGGAACTATGGCTACACCTTC
>TRBV21-1|.|TRBJ1-2|.
CASSNTGDRNNYGYTF
TGTGCCAGCAGCAATACTGGGGACAGAAATAACTATGGCTACACCTTC
>TRBV27|.|TRBJ1-3|.
CASSPARSGNTIYF
TGTGCCAGCAGCCCAGCGCGCTCTGGAAACACCATATATTTT
>TRBV9|.|TRBJ2-7|.
CASSGGGDSYEQYF
TGTGCCAGCAGCGGAGGAGGGGACTCCTACGAGCAGTACTTC
>TRBV7-2|.|TRBJ1-2|once
CASSWSALGYTF
TGTGCCAGCAGCTGGTCGGCCTTAGGCTACACCTTC
>TRBV19|.|TRBJ2-3|.
CASSIGVADTQYF
TGTGCCAGTAGTATTGGCGTGGCAGATACGCAGTATTTT
>TRBV5-1|.|TRBJ1-1|.
CASRGPMNTEAFF
TGCGCCAGCAGGGGGCCGATGAACACTGAAGCTTTCTTT
>TRBV28|.|TRBJ1-4|.
CASSLSTGERKKLFF
TGTGCCAGCAGTTTATCTACGGGGGAGCGGAAAAAACTGTTTTTT
>TRBV19|TRBD1|TRBJ1-5|.
CASSIRRTGPSNQPQHF
TGTGCCAGTAGTATTCGTCGGACAGGACCCTCCAATCAGCCCCAGCATTTT
>TRBV5-1|TRBD1|TRBJ1-6|.
CASSSGQASSYNSPLHF
TGCGCCAGCAGCTCAGGACAGGCGAGCTCCTATAATTCACCCCTCCACTTT
>TRBV10-1|.|TRBJ2-5|.
CASSGEIWETQYF
TGCGCCAGCAGTGGAGAAATCTGGGAGACCCAGTACTTC
>TRBV7-2|TRBD2|TRBJ2-7|.
CASSYRWTSTYEQYF
TGTGCCAGCAGCTACCGATGGACTAGTACCTACGAGCAGTACTTC
>TRBV5-1|TRBD1|TRBJ2-2|.
CASSGQGEPGELFF
TGCGCCAGCAGCGGACAGGGGGAGCCCGGGGAGCTGTTTTTT
>TRBV6-5|.|TRBJ1-2|.
CASGDGYYGYTF
TGTGCCAGCGGGGACGGGTACTATGGCTACACCTTC
>TRBV4-1|TRBD2|TRBJ2-7|.
CASSPYSGGPGLAGASYEQYF
TGCGCCAGCAGCCCATACTCCGGGGGGCCAGGGCTAGCGGGAGCCTCCTACGAGCAGTACTTC
>TRBV7-6|.|TRBJ1-2|.
CASSLGSTANYGYTF
TGTGCCAGCAGCTTAGGTTCCACAGCTAACTATGGCTACACCTTC
>TRBV14|TRBD2|TRBJ2-5|.
CASSHRLAGGQETQYF
TGTGCCAGCAGCCACCGACTAGCGGGAGGGCAAGAGACCCAGTACTTC
>TRBV6-5|.|TRBJ2-2|.
CASSYSGGTGELFF
TGTGCCAGCAGTTACTCGGGGGGCACCGGGGAGCTGTTTTTT
>TRBV25-1|.|TRBJ2-3|.
CASSLAGARDTQYF
TGTGCCAGCAGCCTAGCCGGGGCTCGGGATACGCAGTATTTT
>TRBV9|.|TRBJ1-4|once
CASNRRGENEKLFF
TGTGCCAGCAACCGGCGGGGGGAGAATGAAAAACTGTTTTTT
>TRBV7-2|.|TRBJ2-3|few
CASSYQGSPGDTQYF
TGTGCCAGCAGCTATCAGGGGAGTCCAGGAGATACGCAGTATTTT
>TRBV30|.|TRBJ1-1|.
CAWRKRGQRENTEAFF
TGTGCCTGGCGCAAGAGGGGCCAGCGGGAGAACACTGAAGCTTTCTTT
>TRBV2|.|TRBJ2-3|.
CASSAGAYTDTQYF
TGTGCCAGCTCGGCGGGGGCCTACACAGATACGCAGTATTTT
>TRBV5-1|.|TRBJ2-3|.
CASSLSKADTQYF
TGCGCCAGCAGCTTGTCCAAAGCGGATACGCAGTATTTT
>TRBV6-5|.|TRBJ1-2|.
CASSYGGWGYTF
TGTGCCAGCAGTTACGGGGGATGGGGCTACACCTTC